This T cell receptor beta chain was identified during a study of cytomegalovirus exposure and HLA in healthy donors. CDR3 length: 17 residues. CDR1 LNHNV and CDR2 YYDKDF come from the germline V gene (reference sequence). Trimming at V came to 5 bases and at J to 4 bases, leaving 9 bases not matched to a gene. Here immunoSEQ multiplex PCR was the method, and the copy in TCRdb shows in-frame clones only, minus some. The profile shows about 220,000 clones, 75% to 95% of them singletons. The clonotype was recovered from a woman between 18 and 29 years old in good health and CMV-seronegative. Sample: PBMCs. The chain uses TRBV15 and TRBJ2-2, with 11 bases lining up with TRBD2. In DNA form, the CDR3 reads TGTGCCACCAGCTCTATAATAGCGGGAGGGACCACCGGGGAGCTGTTTTTT. Its protein product is CATSSIIAGGTTGELFF.